This T cell receptor beta chain came from a study of blood T cells in healthy people across ages. A second PCR of 7 to 11 cycles used a sample-barcoded 5' primer and a J-beta primer mix. TCRdb passed the 5' RACE reads through MiXCR, listing each CDR3 protein once. The data hold hundreds of thousands of distinct CDR3 sequences, with 20% to 30% observed a single time. Germline V gives CDR1 SEHNR, CDR2 FQNEAQ (reference sequence). V lost 7 bases, J lost 4 bases, and 13 bases lay in between. This CDR3 region has 14 residues. The same data also contributed to another study, on T cells of mothers and their children.

Sequencing was done on a sample of blood. The clonotype originates from a boy aged 10-17 years in good health. The V gene is TRBV7-9, the J gene TRBJ2-2; D gene ambiguous. The CDR3: CASITKIGTGELFF. The CDR3, as DNA: TGTGCCAGCATCACTAAGATCGGCACCGGGGAGCTGTTTTTT.